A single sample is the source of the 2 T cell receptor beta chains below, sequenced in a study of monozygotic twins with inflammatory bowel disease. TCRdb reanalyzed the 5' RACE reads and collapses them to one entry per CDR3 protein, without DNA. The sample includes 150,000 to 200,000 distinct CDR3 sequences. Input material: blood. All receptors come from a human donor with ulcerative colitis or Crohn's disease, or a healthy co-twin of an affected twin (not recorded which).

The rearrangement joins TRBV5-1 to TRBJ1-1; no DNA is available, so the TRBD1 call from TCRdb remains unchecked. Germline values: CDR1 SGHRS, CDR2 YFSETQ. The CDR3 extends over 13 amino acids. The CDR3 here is CASREDTFTEAFF.

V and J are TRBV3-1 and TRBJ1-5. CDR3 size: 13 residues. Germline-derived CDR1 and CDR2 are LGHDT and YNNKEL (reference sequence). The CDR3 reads CASSPGGDQPQHF.